Sequencing of this T cell receptor (beta chain) was carried out in a study of cytomegalovirus exposure and HLA in healthy donors. Amplification used 60 Vbeta primers and 13 Jbeta primers. In the authors' workflow: Some 11 million of the about 80 million unique TCR beta chains counted in a later analysis were shared. Here immunoSEQ multiplex PCR was the method, and the copy in TCRdb shows in-frame clones only, minus some. The V and J calls and clone size are taken from that table; D and trimming were inferred from the DNA. Reported are around 100,000 clones; the ten largest clones contain about 3.2%. The CDR3 loop spans 16 amino acids. The germline V gene encodes CDR1 SGDLS and CDR2 YYNGEE. Trimming took off 0 bases at V and 5 bases at J, with 16 bases between the two ends.

The chain couples TRBV9 to TRBJ2-3; tentatively, D is TRBD2 (6 bases). Sequencing was done on a sample of PBMCs. The receptor was derived from a man in his forties in good health and CMV-seronegative. The chain's CDR3 is CASSVGGLLFGDTQYF. CDR3 sequence (DNA): TGTGCCAGCAGCGTAGGGGGACTCCTGTTTGGAGATACGCAGTATTTT. Full variable domain (outside the CDR3, taken from reference TRBV9 and TRBJ2-3): DSGVTQTPKHLITATGQRVTLRCSPRSGDLSVYWYQQSLDQGLQFLIQYYNGEERAKGNILERFSAQQFPDLHSELNLSSLELGDSALYFCASSVGGLLFGDTQYFGPGTRLTVL.